Listed below are T cell receptor beta chains from one sample, sequenced in a study of cytomegalovirus exposure and HLA in healthy donors. Method: immunoSEQ multiplex PCR; TCRdb's copy keeps in-frame clones and lacks some. The table for this sample gives over 45,000 clones. The sample taken for sequencing was PBMCs. These receptor sequences come from a woman aged 40 to 55 in good health and CMV-seronegative. Both conserved end residues are part of each CDR3. The order of the fields is V gene, CDR3 length, CDR3 protein.

>TRBV30|12
CAWRFLNTEAFF
>TRBV6-4|17
CASISRQGRGRRYGYTF
>TRBV2|14
CASSETMSSVGYTF
>TRBV11-2|14
CASSLDQGAVTQYF
>TRBV6-5|13
CASSHRVGQPQHF
>TRBV19|14
CASSIQGFPSEAFF
>TRBV4-1|15
CASSQGLAGLYEQYF
>TRBV6-4|14
CASSASGRVGEQFF
>TRBV19|17
CASKRIGRSPGTGELFF
>TRBV25-1|16
CASSVALAGEADTQYF
>TRBV9|14
CASSVGSDSGAIYF
>TRBV2|13
CASSEYRTGELFF
>TRBV12-5|16
CASGLGLAGAKNIQYF
>TRBV5-6|14
CASSLRWSNYEQYF
>TRBV12-5|15
CASGLGLADFETQYF
>TRBV19|13
CASSIAGDSPLHF
>TRBV28|16
CASGIYREQSNQPQHF
>TRBV25-1|15
CASSPTGGVNQPQHF
>TRBV5-1|14
CASYQWGPGNEQFF
>TRBV7-6|15
CASSVRVSAGNTIYF
>TRBV6-5|12
CASSYRGGGYTF
>TRBV6-5|15
CASSYRTGSPYEQYF
>TRBV5-6|14
CASTGFHSNQPQHF
>TRBV5-6|13
CASSLKQAYEQYF
>TRBV9|15
CASSVAGVGTDTQYF
>TRBV9|15
CASSVGWAGNTEAFF
>TRBV5-1|15
CASSALTGLGTEAFF